The next 26 T cell receptor beta chains were all read from a single sample in a study of T cells in Graves' hyperthyroidism and ophthalmopathy. TCR beta CDR3 regions were amplified from RNA. In the first-round RT-PCR of the TCR CDR3, the HTBI primer set was used. TCRdb re-derived calls from the multiplex PCR reads in MiXCR, one entry per CDR3 protein. This sample has about 200,000 distinct CDR3 sequences; approximately 20% occur once, and the top ten carry roughly two fifths. Source material: blood. Every receptor here comes from a man aged 40-50 years with Graves' hyperthyroidism.

There are many counts of this clonotype. The V call is TRBV24-1, the J call TRBJ2-1; D uncertain. The CDR3 sequence is 14 residues long. Trimming took off 3 bases at V and 8 bases at J, with 13 bases between the two ends. Germline loops: CDR1 KGHDR, CDR2 SFDVKD. The CDR3 region is CATSDPTRVHEQFF. In DNA, the CDR3 is TGTGCCACCAGTGATCCCACCCGGGTCCATGAGCAGTTCTTC.

The table lists this clonotype with many counts. V is TRBV7-2 and J is TRBJ2-5; tentative D call: TRBD1 (6 bases). The CDR3 has 14 residues. V was shortened by 0 bases and J by 4 bases, with 9 bases between the two germline ends. The germline V gene has CDR1 SGHTA and CDR2 FQGNSA. The CDR3 protein is CASSLAIGGETQYF. CDR3 nucleotide sequence: TGTGCCAGCAGCTTAGCGATAGGGGGAGAGACCCAGTACTTC.

V usage is TRBV28 and J usage is TRBJ2-6, with 10 bases fitting TRBD2. The junction had 16 bases not matched to a gene; V was cut back by 5 bases and J by 0 bases. The CDR3 loop spans 21 amino acids. In germline, CDR1 is MDHEN, CDR2 SYDVKM. CDR3 sequence (DNA): TGTGCCAGCAGTCGCCCTCCCCACTTTAGCGGGGGGATCTCTGGGGCCAACGTCCTGACTTTC. As protein: CASSRPPHFSGGISGANVLTF.

V gene TRBV28 combines with J gene TRBJ1-1; possibly TRBD1 for D (6 bases). Trimming cost V 4 bases and J 3 bases, with 9 bases left between them. The CDR3 spans 13 residues. CDR1 and CDR2 from the germline V gene are MDHEN and SYDVKM. CDR3 protein: CASSSTGYTEAFF. CDR3 in DNA: TGTGCCAGCAGTTCCACAGGGTACACTGAAGCTTTCTTT.

The CDR3 coding sequence is TGTGCCAGCAGCTCCCGGGACAGGGTGGAGACCCAGTACTTC. It specifies CASSSRDRVETQYF. V usage is TRBV7-9 and J usage is TRBJ2-5; 9 bases fit TRBD1. The CDR3 has 14 amino acids. Trimming at V came to 4 bases and at J to 5 bases, leaving 5 bases not matched to a gene. The germline V gene has CDR1 SEHNR and CDR2 FQNEAQ (reference sequence).

This clonotype has a handful of counts. V gene TRBV28 combines with J gene TRBJ1-5; D unclear. V was shortened by 6 bases and J by 3 bases, with 12 bases between the two germline ends. The CDR3 has 14 amino acids. Germline CDR1 and CDR2: MDHEN and SYDVKM. The CDR3 protein is CASSHRANNQPQHF. DNA of the CDR3: TGTGCCAGCAGCCACCGGGCTAACAATCAGCCCCAGCATTTT.

This clonotype appeared many times. The chain has TRBV28 and TRBJ1-5; possible D gene TRBD1, 5 bases. This CDR3 has 15 amino acids. Trimming removed 6 bases at V and 0 bases at J, with 12 bases between. Germline loops: CDR1 MDHEN, CDR2 SYDVKM. For the CDR3, the DNA is TGTGCCAGCAGCGATCAGGGATATAGCAATCAGCCCCAGCATTTT. Its protein is CASSDQGYSNQPQHF.

This clonotype was observed at least ten times. This chain uses TRBV27 with TRBJ2-1; 9 positions match TRBD2. Germline V gene sequence: CDR1 MNHEY, CDR2 SMNVEV (reference sequence). The CDR3 spans 16 residues. V was pared by 3 bases and J by 3 bases, with 6 bases of the junction left unmatched. The CDR3 protein is CASSFGGGGVYNEQFF. In nucleotides, the CDR3 is TGTGCCAGCAGTTTTGGCGGCGGGGGGGTCTACAATGAGCAGTTCTTC.

At least ten counts were recorded for this clonotype. V and J are TRBV11-3 and TRBJ2-1, with D possibly being TRBD2 (6 bases). The CDR3 has 14 residues. Germline V CDR1 and CDR2: SGHNT, YENEEA. V lost 5 bases and J lost 6, with 14 bases in between. This chain's CDR3 is CASSPRLDSNEQFF. CDR3 in DNA: TGTGCCAGCAGCCCCCGACTAGATTCCAATGAGCAGTTCTTC. The full variable domain, completed using reference TRBV11-3 and TRBJ2-1, is EAGVVQSPRYKIIEKKQPVAFWCNPISGHNTLYWYLQNLGQGPELLIRYENEEAVDDSQLPKDRFSAERLKGVDSTLKIQPAELGDSAVYLCASSPRLDSNEQFFGPGTRLTVL.

This clonotype has a count of ten or more. The V and J genes are TRBV28 and TRBJ2-3, with 9 bases that match TRBD2. The V gene's germline CDR1 is MDHEN and CDR2 SYDVKM. V shed 5 bases, J shed 4 bases, and the junction held 10 bases outside the gene matches. This CDR3 has 16 amino acids. CDR3 sequence: CASSPIAGEAADTQYF. The CDR3 DNA sequence: TGTGCCAGCAGTCCAATAGCGGGGGAAGCGGCAGATACGCAGTATTTT.

This clonotype occurred many times. The V call is TRBV12-3 or TRBV12-4, the J call TRBJ2-3, with 7 bases lining up with TRBD2. The CDR3 is 16 amino acids. V gave up 2 bases and J gave up 2 bases; unmatched junction bases: 7. CDR3 region: CASSLLGGGHTDTQYF. The DNA for the CDR3 is TGTGCCAGCAGTTTACTCGGGGGAGGGCACACAGATACGCAGTATTTT.

The sample holds many counts of this clonotype. The J gene is TRBJ1-5, the V gene TRBV6-2 or TRBV6-3; 8 nucleotides line up with TRBD1. The V segment lost 1 base and the J segment 1 base; nucleotides outside the gene matches: 3. This CDR3 is 16 amino acids long. Germline V gene lookup returns CDR1 MNHEY and CDR2 SVGEGT. The CDR3 here is CASSYYGQGSNQPQHF. CDR3 sequence (DNA): TGTGCCAGCAGTTACTACGGACAGGGCAGCAATCAGCCCCAGCATTTT.

This clonotype has a count of ten or more. The rearrangement uses TRBV2 and TRBJ2-7; TRBD2 is a possible D gene (6 bases). The V gene lost 7 bases and the J gene lost 7 bases, with 14 bases spanning the gap. The V gene's germline CDR1 is SNHLY and CDR2 FYNNEI. This CDR3 contains 12 residues. CDR3 sequence: CASKGDAGEQYF. In nucleotides, the CDR3 is TGTGCCAGCAAGGGTGACGCGGGGGAGCAGTACTTC. Full variable domain (outside the CDR3, taken from reference TRBV2 and TRBJ2-7): EPEVTQTPSHQVTQMGQEVILRCVPISNHLYFYWYRQILGQKVEFLVSFYNNEISEKSEIFDDQFSVERPDGSNFTLKIRSTKLEDSAMYFCASKGDAGEQYFGPGTRLTVT.

This chain links TRBV7-3 with TRBJ2-3; no reliable D call. V was cut by 5 bases and J by 4 bases, with 13 bases left in between. Germline CDR1 reads SGHTA; CDR2 reads FQGTGA. The CDR3 has 14 residues. Here the CDR3 reads CASSPTSAADTQYF. CDR3 DNA sequence: TGTGCCAGCAGCCCAACTTCAGCAGCAGATACGCAGTATTTT. Combining the CDR3 with reference TRBV7-3 and TRBJ2-3 gives the whole variable domain GAGVSQTPSNKVTEKGKYVELRCDPISGHTALYWYRQSLGQGPEFLIYFQGTGAADDSGLPNDRFFAVRPEGSVSTLKIQRTERGDSAVYLCASSPTSAADTQYFGPGTRLTVL.

This clonotype was counted ten times or more. This chain joins TRBV20-1 and TRBJ2-5; 13 positions match TRBD2. J lost 2 bases, V lost 6 bases, and 9 bases had no gene match. The germline CDR1 and CDR2 sequences are DFQATT and SNEGSKA (reference sequence). This CDR3 region has 16 residues. CDR3 sequence: CSANPRTSGGQETQYF. In DNA, the CDR3 is TGCAGTGCGAACCCCCGGACTAGCGGGGGTCAAGAGACCCAGTACTTC.

This clonotype appeared many times. The chain recombines TRBV3-1 with TRBJ1-6; D gene uncertain. Germline CDR1 reads LGHDT; CDR2 reads YNNKEL (reference sequence). V was trimmed by 2 bases and J by 4 bases, leaving 6 bases between them. The CDR3 is 14 residues long. The CDR3 DNA sequence: TGTGCCAGCAGCCAAAGTGGTTATAATTCACCCCTCCACTTT. Translating it yields CASSQSGYNSPLHF. The full variable domain, rest sourced from reference TRBV3-1 and TRBJ1-6, is DTAVSQTPKYLVTQMGNDKSIKCEQNLGHDTMYWYKQDSKKFLKIMFSYNNKELIINETVPNRFSPKSPDKAHLNLHINSLELGDSAVYFCASSQSGYNSPLHFGNGTRLTVT.

In its sample, this clonotype was seen many times. The chain carries TRBV7-6 and TRBJ2-3; D unresolved. Germline values: CDR1 SGHVS, CDR2 FNYEAQ. This CDR3 is 14 amino acids long. V was trimmed by 5 bases and J by 2 bases, leaving 11 bases between them. CDR3 sequence (DNA): TGTGCCAGCAGCCCGATCCCGGACACAGATACGCAGTATTTT. It is translated as CASSPIPDTDTQYF.

V is TRBV20-1 and J is TRBJ1-1, with D tentatively TRBD1 (5 bases). CDR1 is DFQATT and CDR2 is SNEGSKA in the germline V gene (reference sequence). V was cut by 0 bases and J by 2 bases, with 13 bases left in between. The CDR3 extends over 15 amino acids. CDR3 sequence reads: CSARDARGRNTEAFF. As DNA, the CDR3 is TGCAGTGCTAGAGATGCCCGGGGACGAAACACTGAAGCTTTCTTT.

The table lists this clonotype with a few counts. The chain recombines TRBV7-3 with TRBJ1-6, with D unclear. Trimming shortened V by 4 bases and J by 2 bases, and 6 bases separated the two germline ends. CDR1 SGHTA and CDR2 FQGTGA come from the germline V gene. The CDR3 length is 14 residues. This chain's CDR3 is CASSSGTYNSPLHF. The CDR3 region has the DNA TGTGCCAGCAGCTCCGGGACCTATAATTCACCCCTCCACTTT.

This clonotype was observed many times. The V and J genes are TRBV28 and TRBJ2-7; TRBD1 is a possible D gene (5 bases). CDR1 MDHEN and CDR2 SYDVKM come from the germline V gene. V lost 7 bases, J lost 2 bases, and 18 bases lay in between. The CDR3 is made up of 15 amino acids. The CDR3 region is CASTLNQLTAYEQYF. The CDR3 region has the DNA TGTGCCAGCACCCTTAACCAGCTGACAGCCTACGAGCAGTACTTC.

This chain uses TRBV19 with TRBJ2-2; D may be TRBD1 (5 bases). Trimming stripped 7 bases from V and 2 bases from J, with 11 bases between. This CDR3 comprises 14 residues. Germline CDR1 and CDR2: LNHDA and SQIVND (reference sequence). The CDR3 bases are TGTGCCAGTATGGCGACAGCTAACACCGGGGAGCTGTTTTTT. Protein sequence: CASMATANTGELFF.

Only a few counts were recorded for this clonotype. V and J are TRBV6-2 or TRBV6-3 and TRBJ1-2, with TRBD1 as a possible D gene (5 bases). The CDR3 loop spans 14 amino acids. V shed 0 bases and J shed 3 bases, with 8 bases lying between them. The germline gives CDR1 MNHEY, CDR2 SVGEGT. The CDR3 loop is CASSYSGTDYGYTF. In nucleotides, the CDR3 is TGTGCCAGCAGTTACTCTGGGACGGACTATGGCTACACCTTC.

This clonotype was seen many times. CDR3 sequence (DNA): TGCAGTGCTCGCCACACAGGGAAGGATCAGCCCCAGCATTTT. Translation gives CSARHTGKDQPQHF. This sequence joins TRBV20-1 and TRBJ1-5; weak D call: TRBD1 (6 bases). The CDR3 runs 14 residues. V was pared by 5 bases and J by 5 bases, with 16 bases between. Germline V gene data show CDR1 as DFQATT and CDR2 as SNEGSKA (reference sequence).

This clonotype was counted only a few times. This chain joins TRBV29-1 and TRBJ2-4; D call uncertain. Trimming left V 4 bases short and J 0 bases short, with 10 bases between. Germline assignment: CDR1 SQVTM and CDR2 ANQGSEA. This CDR3 spans 14 amino acids. CDR3 amino acids: CSVGGAGAKNIQYF. The CDR3 region has the DNA TGCAGCGTTGGGGGTGCTGGAGCCAAAAACATTCAGTACTTC.

The rearrangement uses TRBV9 and TRBJ2-5; 8 bases fit TRBD2. The CDR3 runs 14 residues. V lost 2 bases, J lost 4 bases, and 4 bases stayed unmatched. From germline, CDR1 is SGDLS and CDR2 YYNGEE. In DNA form, the CDR3 reads TGTGCCAGCAGCGTCGGACTAGCCTCAGAGACCCAGTACTTC. Encoded protein: CASSVGLASETQYF.

This clonotype was observed at least ten times. The chain uses TRBV5-1 and TRBJ1-3; D is ambiguous. V was shortened by 6 bases and J by 2 bases, with 15 bases between the two germline ends. The CDR3 is 15 amino acids. Germline V gene lookup returns CDR1 SGHRS and CDR2 YFSETQ. CDR3 bases: TGCGCCAGCAAGCTTGATCAGCCACCTGGAAACACCATATATTTT. Residues: CASKLDQPPGNTIYF.